Here is one T cell receptor (beta chain) with its context. The clone's antigen remains unknown. No much larger clone is present one base from it, and per-base qualities are unavailable. The collaborating institutions used their own protocols to collect whole blood in K2EDTA tubes. For TCRbeta analysis, collaborators shipped samples in one of three forms: frozen whole blood, isolated PBMCs, or DNA extracted from either of those sample types. The data were taken from a study of blood T cell repertoires in COVID-19 (dated by TCRdb to 2020 to 2022). About the full investigation: Samples from collaborators originated in the United States, Italy and Spain and spanned both the acute and convalescent phases of COVID-19. The prospective study material was composed of cDNA or gDNA derived from T cells, B-cell-depleted T cells, or PBMCs. Subjects who had been exposed to COVID-19, were actively infected with it, or had recovered from it provided the deeply sampled blood TCRbeta repertoires that made up the dataset. A freely available public database, intended as a resource for researchers studying the immune response to SARS-CoV-2, is where the repertoires were released. The samples were drawn from two sources: the first 160 participants of the ongoing ImmuneRACE study, and 1,254 subjects contributed by 6 global collaborators. A de-identified subject ID, COVID-19 status, age in years and sex were almost always included in the sample metadata. Where available, HLA class I and class II types were obtained from metadata supplied by the sample provider rather than from assay-based typing. Paper-wide results and their limitations: The amount of clinical and demographic metadata varied by source and participant and was provided uncurated.

Relative to germline, V is 3 bases shorter and J is 3 bases shorter, with 6 bases between their ends. As encoded in the germline V gene, CDR1 is SGHTS while CDR2 is YDEGEE. The CDR3 contains 12 residues, cysteine and phenylalanine counted. The only DNA kept is the CDR3, 36 bases in frame from the first base. The immunoSEQ Assay, a bias-controlled multiplex PCR, was used to amplify TCRbeta CDR3 regions from genomic DNA. Turning to the authors' computational methods: The number of nucleated cells in each sample was estimated from the amplification of reference gene primers within the assay. To quantify the absolute abundance of each unique TCRbeta CDR3 rearrangement, sequence reads were collapsed and filtered. Productive Simpson clonality was computed per sample as the square root of Simpson's diversity index over productive rearrangements. What TCRdb holds here is the immuneACCESS table cut down to in-frame rearrangements. Part of the clones is not present; checked against another copy, under half of the missing clones reflect an unresolved V gene, and the others are unexplained. That table furnishes V, J and clone size, whereas the DNA furnished D and trimming. This sample comprises some 100,000 clones, more than 70% of them detected only once. The ten top clones hold around a quarter of the sample.

The clonotype was recovered from a human donor in a cohort sampled during active COVID-19. Recombination connected TRBV5-8 to TRBJ2-5, with an unclear D gene assignment. The sequenced material came from peripheral blood. The nucleotide sequence reads as follows: TGTGCCAGCAGCTATTCCAAAGAGACCCAGTACTTC. The encoded protein is CASSYSKETQYF.